This T cell receptor beta chain was observed in a study of blood T cell repertoires in COVID-19. About the study: Some COVID-19 samples were acute and others convalescent; all came from the United States, Italy and Spain.

The method was immunoSEQ multiplex PCR; TCRdb's version includes in-frame clones alone and lacks a portion of them. The sample contains about 220,000 clones, approximately 85% of which appear only once. CDR3 size: 15 residues. Germline values: CDR1 MDHEN, CDR2 SYDVKM. After removal of 6 bases from V and 7 bases from J, the junction contained 10 bases not matched to a gene. V is TRBV28 and J is TRBJ1-1; 11 nucleotides line up with TRBD1. The sequenced material came from peripheral blood. This TCR was recovered from a woman aged 70-85 years with COVID-19, enrolled during active disease. DNA for the CDR3: TGTGCCAGCAGCCCGCGAGGGACAGGGGGATTTGAAGCTTTCTTT. It translates to CASSPRGTGGFEAFF.